The rows below give T cell receptor beta chains drawn from one sample of a study of HIV-infected patients and healthy controls. TCRdb re-derived calls from the 5' RACE reads in MiXCR, one entry per CDR3 protein. Among fewer than 4,500 distinct CDR3 sequences listed, less than 9% were seen once. Sample: blood, taken before antiretroviral therapy. These receptors came from an adult with HIV infection. CDR3s include the opening cysteine and the closing phenylalanine or tryptophan. The D gene is left open where the match is weak. Rows give clone size only sometimes, using once, few, many, or a class for an expanded clone.

clone_size d_call j_call v_call cdr3_aa cdr3_nt
many NA TRBJ2-7 TRBV3-1 CASSQVGQSYEQYF TGTGCCAGCAGCCAAGTAGGACAGAGTTACGAGCAGTACTTC
medium-sized NA TRBJ2-7 TRBV5-1 CASSLGYEQYF TGCGCCAGCAGCTTGGGGTACGAGCAGTACTTC
few NA TRBJ2-2 TRBV11-2 CASSLAAANTGELFF TGTGCCAGCAGCTTAGCGGCGGCGAACACCGGGGAGCTGTTTTTT
many NA TRBJ2-3 TRBV7-9 CASSSTDTQYF TGTGCCAGCAGCAGTACAGATACGCAGTATTTT
medium-sized NA TRBJ2-6 TRBV29-1 CSVDRGLGANVLTF TGCAGCGTGGACCGGGGGCTAGGGGCCAACGTCCTGACTTTC
medium-sized TRBD2 TRBJ2-1 TRBV19 CASRPGTSWDEQFF TGTGCCAGTCGTCCCGGGACTAGCTGGGATGAGCAGTTCTTC
many NA TRBJ2-7 TRBV5-6 CASSQWGSALYEQYF TGTGCCAGCAGCCAGTGGGGTAGCGCGTTATACGAGCAGTACTTC
medium-sized TRBD1 TRBJ1-4 TRBV6-1 CASSRDRFYFNEKLFF TGTGCCAGCAGCCGGGACAGGTTCTACTTTAATGAAAAACTGTTTTTT
many TRBD2 TRBJ2-1 TRBV5-4 CASSLGGGTSGNNEQFF TGTGCCAGCAGTCTGGGGGGGGGGACTAGCGGAAACAATGAGCAGTTCTTC
NA NA TRBJ2-1 TRBV10-3 CAIKDRSSYNEQFF TGTGCCATCAAGGACCGGAGCTCCTACAATGAGCAGTTCTTC
many TRBD1 TRBJ1-1 TRBV6-5 CASSYSRQGHTEAFF TGTGCCAGCAGTTACTCCCGACAGGGGCACACTGAAGCTTTCTTT
many NA TRBJ1-1 TRBV30 CAWRFSFEAFF TGTGCCTGGAGATTCTCCTTTGAAGCTTTCTTT
NA TRBD1 TRBJ1-1 TRBV3-1 CASSLTQGINTEAFF TGTGCCAGCAGCCTCACACAGGGGATAAACACTGAAGCTTTCTTT
NA NA TRBJ2-7 TRBV7-2 CASSLETHTKYF TGTGCCAGCAGCTTAGAGACCCATACGAAGTACTTC
medium-sized NA TRBJ2-1 TRBV7-2 CASSSRGSSYNEQFF TGTGCCAGCAGCAGCAGGGGTAGCTCCTACAATGAGCAGTTCTTC
NA NA TRBJ2-7 TRBV20-1 CSARDVASAAYEQYF TGCAGTGCTAGAGATGTGGCCAGTGCTGCCTACGAGCAGTACTTC
few NA TRBJ2-6 TRBV29-1 CSVEGGPGPGANVLTF TGCAGCGTTGAGGGGGGACCGGGGCCTGGGGCCAACGTCCTGACTTTC
medium-sized TRBD2 TRBJ2-5 TRBV20-1 CSASTAGIETQYF TGCAGTGCTAGTACAGCGGGAATAGAGACCCAGTACTTC
large TRBD1 TRBJ1-5 TRBV4-1 CASSQDRPTGATGRDQPQHF TGCGCCAGCAGCCAAGATCGGCCGACAGGGGCCACTGGGAGAGATCAGCCCCAGCATTTT
many NA TRBJ2-7 TRBV5-4 CASSLPGDYEQYF TGTGCCAGCAGCTTACCGGGAGACTACGAGCAGTACTTC
medium-sized TRBD2 TRBJ2-7 TRBV28 CASSFSGIYEQYF TGTGCCAGCAGCTTTAGCGGGATCTACGAGCAGTACTTC
many TRBD2 TRBJ2-7 TRBV28 CASSLGTSRGEQYF TGTGCCAGCAGTTTAGGGACTAGCCGGGGCGAGCAGTACTTC
many TRBD2 TRBJ2-5 TRBV23-1 CASSQIPKRGGRETQYF TGCGCCAGCAGTCAAATCCCTAAGCGGGGGGGCCGGGAGACCCAGTACTTC
medium-sized NA TRBJ2-5 TRBV6-5 CASSFLPGEGETQYF TGTGCCAGCAGTTTCCTCCCAGGGGAGGGAGAGACCCAGTACTTC
NA TRBD1 TRBJ2-3 TRBV6-5 CASSYSGTETDTQYF TGTGCCAGCAGTTACTCCGGGACAGAAACAGATACGCAGTATTTT
many NA TRBJ2-3 TRBV6-2/TRBV6-3 CASSPPVSTDTQYF TGTGCCAGCAGTCCCCCGGTTAGCACAGATACGCAGTATTTT
medium-sized TRBD1 TRBJ2-3 TRBV6-1 CASSLDRGASTDTQYF TGTGCCAGCAGTCTAGACAGGGGGGCGAGCACAGATACGCAGTATTTT
many TRBD2 TRBJ2-7 TRBV28 CASSGEGGLVYEQYF TGTGCCAGCAGTGGGGAGGGAGGGCTAGTCTACGAGCAGTACTTC
NA TRBD1 TRBJ1-6 TRBV11-2 CASSKTGDNSPLHF TGTGCCAGCAGCAAAACAGGGGATAATTCACCCCTCCACTTT
NA NA TRBJ2-7 TRBV28 CASKRTVLPEQYF TGTGCCAGCAAAAGGACAGTCCTTCCCGAGCAGTACTTC
medium-sized TRBD1 TRBJ2-4 TRBV7-9 CASSLTTGVYDIQYF TGTGCCAGCAGCCTTACGACAGGGGTCTACGACATTCAGTACTTC
medium-sized NA TRBJ1-5 TRBV7-2 CASSRDGSNQPQHF TGTGCCAGCAGCCGGGACGGGAGCAATCAGCCCCAGCATTTT
NA TRBD2 TRBJ2-7 TRBV7-9 CASSPSVAGLSYEQYF TGTGCCAGCAGCCCGAGTGTAGCGGGCCTCTCCTACGAGCAGTACTTC
medium-sized NA TRBJ1-2 TRBV7-9 CASSSRQVYGYTF TGTGCCAGCAGCTCCCGACAGGTTTATGGCTACACCTTC
few NA TRBJ1-1 TRBV21-1 CASSTSDRGGREAFF TGTGCCAGCAGCACTTCCGACAGGGGAGGGCGGGAAGCTTTCTTT
medium-sized NA TRBJ2-3 TRBV12-3/TRBV12-4 CASNREKDDTQYF TGTGCCAGCAACCGGGAAAAGGATGATACGCAGTATTTT
medium-sized NA TRBJ2-7 TRBV4-1 CASSQKITGYEQYF TGCGCCAGCAGTCAGAAAATCACAGGGTACGAGCAGTACTTC
medium-sized NA TRBJ1-5 TRBV19 CASSIPPPGRPQHF TGTGCCAGTAGTATCCCTCCCCCCGGGAGGCCCCAGCATTTT
many NA TRBJ1-2 TRBV2 CASSVGTSPHGYTF TGTGCCAGCAGTGTAGGGACAAGTCCTCATGGCTACACCTTC
medium-sized NA TRBJ1-1 TRBV4-1 CASRINPVLNTEAFF TGCGCCAGCAGAATCAACCCAGTCTTGAACACTGAAGCTTTCTTT
many NA TRBJ2-7 TRBV7-8 CASSLGGHEQYF TGTGCCAGCAGCTTAGGGGGCCATGAGCAGTACTTC
many NA TRBJ2-2 TRBV19 CASQWGPTNTGELFF TGTGCCTCTCAGTGGGGACCTACGAACACCGGGGAGCTGTTTTTT
many NA TRBJ1-5 TRBV9 CASSPSQGPGDQPQHF TGTGCCAGCAGCCCTAGTCAGGGGCCGGGGGATCAGCCCCAGCATTTT
few NA TRBJ2-3 TRBV28 CASSFRGGRTDTQYF TGTGCCAGCAGTTTTCGAGGAGGTCGCACAGATACGCAGTATTTT
medium-sized TRBD2 TRBJ2-7 TRBV7-2 CASSLVHHSSGSSYEQYF TGTGCCAGCAGCTTAGTCCACCACTCCAGCGGGAGCTCCTACGAGCAGTACTTC
many NA TRBJ2-2 TRBV24-1 CATSDLDNLPPGELFF TGTGCCACCAGTGATTTGGACAATTTACCCCCCGGGGAGCTGTTTTTT
medium-sized NA TRBJ2-3 TRBV29-1 CSVPSGGTDTQYF TGCAGCGTACCCAGCGGAGGCACAGATACGCAGTATTTT